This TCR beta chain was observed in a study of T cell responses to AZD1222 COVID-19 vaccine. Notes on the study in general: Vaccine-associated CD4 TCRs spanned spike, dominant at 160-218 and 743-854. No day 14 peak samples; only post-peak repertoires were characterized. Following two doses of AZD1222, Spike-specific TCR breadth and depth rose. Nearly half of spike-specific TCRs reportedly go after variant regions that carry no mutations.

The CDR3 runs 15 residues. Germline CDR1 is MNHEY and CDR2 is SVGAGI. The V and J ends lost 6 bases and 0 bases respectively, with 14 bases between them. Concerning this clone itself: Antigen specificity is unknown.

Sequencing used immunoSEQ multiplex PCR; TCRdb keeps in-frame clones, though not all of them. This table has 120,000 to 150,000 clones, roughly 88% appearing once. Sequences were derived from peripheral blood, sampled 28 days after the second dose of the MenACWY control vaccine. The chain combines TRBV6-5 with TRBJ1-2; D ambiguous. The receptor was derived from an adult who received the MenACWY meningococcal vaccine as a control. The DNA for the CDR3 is TGTGCCAGCAGCCTCAGCGGGGTTTCTAACTATGGCTACACCTTC. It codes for CASSLSGVSNYGYTF.